What follows describes a single T cell receptor (beta chain). Germline CDR1 MNHEY, CDR2 SVGAGI. Trimming left V 0 bases short and J 2 bases short, with 10 bases between. The length of the CDR3 is 15 residues. This record comes from a study of control samples from healthy donors and cancer patients. Only in-frame clones appear in the TCRdb table, and some are missing; sequencing was by immunoSEQ multiplex PCR. Of over 150,000 clones in the sample, roughly 94% are singletons; the top ten hold 5.5% to 6%. This receptor was taken from a man between 35 and 55 years old in good health. Sequencing was performed on blood. The V gene is TRBV6-5, the J gene TRBJ1-1; the D is unclear. CDR3 amino acids: CASSYSSESNTEAFF. CDR3 in DNA: TGTGCCAGCAGTTACTCGTCAGAGAGCAACACTGAAGCTTTCTTT.